This paragraph reports one T cell receptor (beta chain). What this receptor recognizes is not known. A read error is possible here, since a much larger clone lies one base away. From its cysteine to its phenylalanine, the CDR3 spans 15 amino acids. Only the CDR3 part of the read is kept: 45 bases, read in frame from the first base. Trimming takes 3 bases from V and 9 bases from J, and the germline ends sit 20 bases apart. According to the germline V gene, CDR1 reads ENHRY and CDR2 reads SYGVKD. This sample was included in a study of tumor and adjacent non-tumor tissue in lung cancer (dated by TCRdb to between 2017 and 2018). Background on the whole study: Patients with adenocarcinoma (approximately 12), squamous cell carcinoma (2) and small cell lung cancer (1) were included in the cohort. Among the roughly 15 patients, ages ranged from about 31 to 80 years, some 10 were men and 5 were women, and disease was TNM stage I to III. Sequencing generated a total of about 130,000,000 productive TCRbeta reads, averaging around 4.3 million reads per sample. Using bulk TCRbeta repertoires from roughly 14 lung cancer patients, the study set lung tumor tissue side by side with matched distant non-tumor lung tissue. For each patient, one tumor sample and one normal lung sample were taken, giving thirty paired specimens that underwent TCRbeta CDR3 sequencing.

Libraries were constructed by multiplex PCR. TCRdb lists the instrument as Illumina HiSeq 2500. TCRbeta libraries were built by three rounds of nested PCR using primers (Table S4), following protocols modified from ARM-PCR. Before sequencing, PCR products of 200-500 bp were excised from the gel and purified with the QIAquick gel extraction kit. The source study handled its data this way. Trimmomatic was used to clean the reads, FLASH was used to merge the reads into complete CDR3 sequences, and MiTCR was used to assign the reads to V(D)J germline segments. Clonal diversity was calculated as the inverse Simpson's index using VDJtools. In-frame sequences without a premature stop codon were defined as productive reads. TCRdb ran its own pipeline on the public reads, namely fastp trimming at Q25 and MiXCR clone calling, and kept in-frame beta chains. Entries that share a CDR3 protein sequence are merged under the most common genes and DNA. The V and J calls, along with clone size, are taken from TCRdb and not from the paper's own processing. For this sample the table gives tens of thousands of distinct CDR3 sequences, of which roughly 60% were detected only once. The ten largest clones take up 20% of the sample.

RNA was isolated from bulk unsorted tissue, and RNA quality was assessed with a NanoDrop ND-1000 and an Agilent 2100. All donors had newly diagnosed lung cancer, had not received prior chemotherapy, and were admitted for thoracic surgery in China between August and November 2014. Anyone who had undergone radiotherapy or chemotherapy before, or who had another cancer at the same time, was left out of the study. Surgical tissue pieces of 1-2 cm3 were preserved in RNAlater solution and were kept at -80 degrees C until use. The paper as a whole reports these results and caveats: Tumor tissue showed significantly greater TCR diversity (inverse Simpson) than normal lung tissue (roughly 390 vs 170, P = 0.0075, Mann-Whitney U test). The cohort had only about 16 patients, and the authors noted that larger samples and more detailed clinical data are needed. Peripheral blood was not sequenced, so blood TCRbeta repertoires were not examined in the lung cancer patients of the study. The sequencing platform is not named in the methods, and unique molecular identifiers are not mentioned. In normal lung, the top 100 clones accounted for a significantly larger cumulative share of the repertoire than in tumor tissue. Younger patients had significantly higher TCR diversity, and higher tumor TCR diversity was associated with shorter overall and disease-free survival.

This clonotype was sampled from a man aged 50 to 60 with non-small cell lung cancer. The sequenced sample was lung tumor tissue. The sequence links TRBV10-3 to TRBJ2-5; TRBD2 could be the D gene, as 6 bases match. For the CDR3, the sequence is CAISEPTRPEGAQYF. The DNA is as follows: TGTGCCATCAGTGAACCGACTAGGCCCGAAGGGGCCCAGTACTTC.